This T cell receptor (beta chain) was identified during a study of blood T cell repertoires in COVID-19. In this sample, this clone turned up once. CDR1 and CDR2 (germline): SGHNT, YYREEE (reference sequence). V shed 1 base, J shed 7 bases, and the junction held 10 bases outside the gene matches. The CDR3 covers 16 residues. The assay was immunoSEQ multiplex PCR, and TCRdb's table has in-frame clones only and misses some. The sample carries a few hundred thousand clones, approximately 89% recorded once. The TCR originated in a woman aged 55-69 years with acute or convalescent COVID-19. The chain recombines TRBV5-4 with TRBJ2-1; 8 bases agree with TRBD2. Sample: peripheral blood. CDR3 region: CASSLTGTRIKNEQFF. CDR3 bases: TGTGCCAGCAGCTTGACCGGGACTAGAATAAAGAATGAGCAGTTCTTC.